Listed below are T cell receptor beta chains from one sample, sequenced in a study of T-cell reconstitution after alpha-beta-depleted transplantation in children. TCRdb re-analysed the PCR reads in MiXCR, keeping a single row per CDR3 protein. The sample lists about 980,000 distinct CDR3 sequences, around 30% seen once, with roughly 27% in the top ten. This sample comprised PBMCs, mostly from graft donor cells, obtained 360 days after TCRalphabeta/CD19-depleted stem cell transplant. These receptors all stem from a boy younger than two who had a stem cell transplant for SCID, so the T cells may come from the graft donor. The CDR3 runs from the conserved cysteine through the conserved F or W. A D gene is named only where the DNA matches it firmly. Rows may omit the clone size; those that give it use once, few, many or a size class.

D: .; V: TRBV7-8; size: .; J: TRBJ2-1; CDR3: CASSLSTTYKEQFF; DNA: TGTGCCAGCAGCTTATCTACAACCTACAAAGAGCAGTTCTTC
D: TRBD1; V: TRBV5-6; size: few; J: TRBJ1-2; CDR3: CASSQQGNGGYTF; DNA: TGTGCCAGCAGCCAACAGGGGAATGGTGGCTACACCTTC
D: TRBD1; V: TRBV5-1; size: .; J: TRBJ2-7; CDR3: CASSAGTVSYEQYF; DNA: TGCGCCAGCAGCGCCGGGACAGTCTCCTACGAGCAGTACTTC
D: .; V: TRBV7-7; size: .; J: TRBJ2-1; CDR3: CASSPVPGGPYNEQFF; DNA: TGTGCCAGCAGCCCAGTCCCCGGGGGTCCCTACAATGAGCAGTTCTTC
D: .; V: TRBV6-2/TRBV6-3; size: many; J: TRBJ2-7; CDR3: CASSTPSYEQYF; DNA: TGTGCCAGCAGTACTCCCTCTTACGAGCAGTACTTC
D: .; V: TRBV7-8; size: .; J: TRBJ2-7; CDR3: CASSLRVGREDEQYF; DNA: TGTGCCAGCAGCTTAAGGGTAGGCAGGGAGGACGAGCAGTACTTC
D: .; V: TRBV20-1; size: .; J: TRBJ1-4; CDR3: CSARNPWGPSNEKLFF; DNA: TGCAGTGCTAGGAATCCCTGGGGGCCCTCCAATGAAAAACTGTTTTTT
D: TRBD1; V: TRBV25-1; size: .; J: TRBJ2-1; CDR3: CASSGGDRAYYNEQFF; DNA: TGTGCCAGCAGTGGGGGGGACAGGGCTTACTACAATGAGCAGTTCTTC
D: TRBD2; V: TRBV5-1; size: .; J: TRBJ2-3; CDR3: CASSAASGRATDTQYF; DNA: TGCGCCAGCAGCGCCGCTAGCGGGAGGGCCACAGATACGCAGTATTTT
D: TRBD2; V: TRBV15; size: .; J: TRBJ2-1; CDR3: CATSSTGLAVTEQFF; DNA: TGTGCCACCAGCAGTACGGGACTAGCGGTCACGGAGCAGTTCTTC
D: .; V: TRBV20-1; size: .; J: TRBJ2-7; CDR3: CSARDFRGVYEQYF; DNA: TGCAGTGCTCGGGACTTCAGGGGGGTCTACGAGCAGTACTTC
D: .; V: TRBV20-1; size: .; J: TRBJ1-2; CDR3: CSAETVNYGYTF; DNA: TGCAGTGCTGAGACAGTAAACTATGGCTACACCTTC
D: .; V: TRBV19; size: few; J: TRBJ1-5; CDR3: CASSTQNQPQHF; DNA: TGTGCCAGTAGTACTCAGAATCAGCCCCAGCATTTT
D: TRBD2; V: TRBV4-2; size: .; J: TRBJ2-3; CDR3: CASSLPFGAGGSDTQYF; DNA: TGTGCCAGCAGCCTTCCGTTCGGGGCGGGGGGATCAGATACGCAGTATTTT